This record covers a single T cell receptor (beta chain). Its antigen is not known. The V segment lost 6 bases and the J segment 6 bases; nucleotides outside the gene matches: 4. CDR3 length equals 13 residues. Looked up from germline, CDR1 is MGHDK and CDR2 is SYGVNS. The sample comes from a study of post-analysis software for immune sequencing data. Study outcomes and limitations: Pronounced co-clustering by F measure was evident among identically batched samples. Four or five TRBV segments were more frequent in patients than controls; TRBV5-6, TRBV5-1 and TRBV20-1 belonged to this group.

Incorporated into the TCR beta cDNA libraries were unique molecular identifiers, which served to reduce PCR and sequencing biases. TCRdb ran MiXCR on the PCR reads and lists one entry per CDR3 protein. The top ten clones hold roughly 4.4% of a sample with under 900,000 distinct CDR3 sequences, roughly 50% of them seen once. What was sequenced was blood. The TCR sequence derives from a girl between 10 and 17 years old with multiple sclerosis. The genes are TRBV25-1 and TRBJ2-2, with 7 bases identical to TRBD1. The CDR3 DNA reads TGTGCCAGCAGCGCACAGGGGCCCGGGGAGCTGTTTTTT. It is translated as CASSAQGPGELFF.